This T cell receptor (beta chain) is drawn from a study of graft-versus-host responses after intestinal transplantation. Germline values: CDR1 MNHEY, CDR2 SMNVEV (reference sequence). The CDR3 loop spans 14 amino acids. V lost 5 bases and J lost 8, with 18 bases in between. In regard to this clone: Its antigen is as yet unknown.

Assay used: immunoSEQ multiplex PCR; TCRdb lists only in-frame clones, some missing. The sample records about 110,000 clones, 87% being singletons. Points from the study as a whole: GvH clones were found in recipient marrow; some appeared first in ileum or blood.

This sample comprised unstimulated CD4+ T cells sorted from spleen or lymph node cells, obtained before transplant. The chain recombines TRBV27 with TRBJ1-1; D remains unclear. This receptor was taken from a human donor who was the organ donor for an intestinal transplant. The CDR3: CASSPHQNRGEAFF. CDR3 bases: TGTGCCAGCAGTCCACACCAAAACCGAGGGGAAGCTTTCTTT.